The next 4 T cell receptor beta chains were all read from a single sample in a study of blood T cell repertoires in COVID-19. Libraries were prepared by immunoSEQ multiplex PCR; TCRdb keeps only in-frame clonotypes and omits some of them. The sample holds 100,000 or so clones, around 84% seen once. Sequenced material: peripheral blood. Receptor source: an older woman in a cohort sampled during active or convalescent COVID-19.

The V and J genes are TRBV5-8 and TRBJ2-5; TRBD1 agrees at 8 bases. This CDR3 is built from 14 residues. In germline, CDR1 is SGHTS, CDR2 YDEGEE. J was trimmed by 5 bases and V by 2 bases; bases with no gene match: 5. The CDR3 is CASSFDRGRETQYF. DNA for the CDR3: TGTGCCAGCAGCTTCGACAGGGGCCGGGAGACCCAGTACTTC.

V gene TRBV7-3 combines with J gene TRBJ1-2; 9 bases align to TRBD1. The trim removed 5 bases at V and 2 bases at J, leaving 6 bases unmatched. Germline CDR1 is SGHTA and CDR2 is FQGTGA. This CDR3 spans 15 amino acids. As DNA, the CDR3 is TGTGCCAGCAGCCTCTCCGGGACAGGGAACTATGGCTACACCTTC. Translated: CASSLSGTGNYGYTF.

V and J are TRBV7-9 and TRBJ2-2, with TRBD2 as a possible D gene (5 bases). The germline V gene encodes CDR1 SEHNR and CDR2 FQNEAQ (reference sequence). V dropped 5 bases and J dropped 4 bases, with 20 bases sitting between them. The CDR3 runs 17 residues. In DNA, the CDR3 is TGTGCCAGCAGCCCAGGCGGGTCCCGATCTTTCACCGGGGAGCTGTTTTTT. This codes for CASSPGGSRSFTGELFF.

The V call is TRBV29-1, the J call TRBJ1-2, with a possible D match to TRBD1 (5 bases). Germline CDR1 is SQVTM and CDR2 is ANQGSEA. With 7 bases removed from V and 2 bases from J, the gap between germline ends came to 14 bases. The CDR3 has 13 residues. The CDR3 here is CSAADGGNYGYTF. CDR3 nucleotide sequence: TGCAGCGCCGCGGATGGGGGGAACTATGGCTACACCTTC. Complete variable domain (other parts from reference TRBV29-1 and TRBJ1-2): SAVISQKPSRDICQRGTSLTIQCQVDSQVTMMFWYRQQPGQSLTLIATANQGSEATYESGFVIDKFPISRPNLTFSTLTVSNMSPEDSSIYLCSAADGGNYGYTFGSGTRLTVV.